The entry below describes one T cell receptor (beta chain). As yet, its antigen is unknown. These data come from a study of CD8+ T cells in alopecia areata. Study-wide points: Researchers reported that TCR sharing among patients proved less clear than in mice, possibly HLA-linked. Researchers report lesional scalp, most notably alopecia totalis/universalis, outstripped normal scalp in clonality.

The CDR3 is made up of 15 amino acids. Per germline, CDR1 SGDLS and CDR2 YYNGEE. With 0 bases removed from V and 5 bases from J, the gap between germline ends came to 12 bases. Peripheral blood samples and lesional scalp punch biopsies were obtained from alopecia areata patients. RNA was isolated and reverse transcribed to cDNA, the sequencing template. Measured with immunoSEQ multiplex PCR; TCRdb has only the in-frame clones, and not every one. The sample has around 35,000 clones, roughly 50% seen once. The source of this sequence is a human donor with alopecia areata. Sequenced: NKG2D-high CD8+ T cells sorted from blood. The V call is TRBV9, the J call TRBJ2-1; no firm D call. The CDR3 is CASSVVANLHNEQFF. Written as DNA, the CDR3 is TGTGCCAGCAGCGTAGTAGCCAATCTACACAATGAGCAGTTCTTC.